Listed here is a single T cell receptor (beta chain). Its target is unknown. The data belong to a study of T cells in Graves' hyperthyroidism and ophthalmopathy. Study-level points and caveats: Blood also contained most expanded thyroid clonotypes above 0.001.

Uncontrolled infection, other autoimmune disease, pregnancy or lactation disqualified patients from enrolment. PBMCs were derived from more than 8 ml fresh peripheral blood. From germline, CDR1 is WSHSY and CDR2 SAAADI. The ends were cut back, 4 bases at V and 0 bases at J, with 12 bases in the middle. There are 15 residues in the CDR3. Researchers took RNA transcripts and amplified the TCR beta CDR3 regions from them. First-round RT-PCR targeting the TCR CDR3 was performed with the HTBI primer set. TCRdb itself ran the multiplex PCR reads through MiXCR, one entry per CDR3 protein. Of around 400,000 distinct CDR3 sequences in the sample, 15% to 17% were seen once.

The clonotype originates from a woman under 30 with Graves' hyperthyroidism that later progressed to Graves' ophthalmopathy. Sequencing input: blood. The chain combines TRBV10-2 with TRBJ2-5, with D perhaps TRBD2 (6 bases). The CDR3 spells CASSGLAMYQETQYF. In DNA, the CDR3 is TGCGCCAGCAGTGGTCTAGCGATGTACCAAGAGACCCAGTACTTC.